This TCR beta chain was captured by sequencing in a study of cytomegalovirus exposure and HLA in healthy donors. Across the whole study: A previous analysis identified approximately 110 million unique TCR beta sequences derived from some 170 million T cells.

Healthy bone marrow donors made up the donor group. Overall study results and limits: Rare TCR sequences dominated, though some public TCRs recurred in many donors. Cytomegalovirus-associated TCR beta chains were listed, numbering 150 to 200.

13 Jbeta primers and 60 Vbeta primers were used for the PCR. Profiled with immunoSEQ multiplex PCR; TCRdb holds only in-frame clones, not every one. Seen in this sample are about 200,000 clones; the ten most common clones hold around 1.1%. Comment on this clone: Its antigen is undetermined.

This receptor was identified in a girl under 10 years old in good health and CMV-seropositive. The sample was PBMCs.

CDR3 sequence (DNA): TGTGCCAGCAGCTTAGGTGGGACCAGGGACAGTGAAGCTTTCTTT. This translates into CASSLGGTRDSEAFF. The chain has TRBV7-9 and TRBJ1-1, with TRBD1 matching 7 bases. CDR3 size: 15 residues. The germline gives CDR1 SEHNR, CDR2 FQNEAQ (reference sequence). V gave up 1 base and J gave up 7 bases; unmatched junction bases: 9.